The clone carrying this T cell receptor beta chain was recorded a few times. Its antigen is not known. TCRdb ran MiXCR on the reads and lists one entry per CDR3 protein. The repertoire has some 220,000 distinct CDR3 sequences, about 39% of them found once; the top ten carry approximately 59%. The data stem from a study of T cell repertoires in cytomegalovirus infection. General study results and limits: Using cumulative public TCR beta family frequency, the authors identified those who carried CMV together with the relevant HLA.

The CDR3 sequence is 17 residues long. The V gene's germline CDR1 is SGHVS and CDR2 FQNEAQ. V lost 5 bases to trimming and J lost 3 bases; unmatched junction nucleotides: 7. Sequences were derived from CD8+ T cells from cultured PBMCs, sampled from culture after CMV antigen stimulation. The gene calls are TRBV7-8 and TRBJ2-2; 12 bases map to TRBD2. The sequence came from a human donor in good health (CMV status not recorded). Some clones in this sample may be carry-over from other donors' samples. In nucleotides, the CDR3 is TGTGCCAGCAGCGCACGACTAGCGGGAGCGGACACCGGGGAGCTGTTTTTT. This sequence encodes CASSARLAGADTGELFF. The full variable domain, with the rest looked up from reference TRBV7-8 and TRBJ2-2, is GAGVSQSPRYKVAKRGQDVALRCDPISGHVSLFWYQQALGQGPEFLTYFQNEAQLDKSGLPSDRFFAERPEGSVSTLKIQRTQQEDSAVYLCASSARLAGADTGELFFGEGSRLTVL.